The entry below describes one T cell receptor beta chain. The antigen it binds to is not known. A read error may produce the germline difference seen at one junction end. The data are from a study of tumor and adjacent non-tumor tissue in lung cancer (dated by TCRdb to the late 2010s). About the investigation overall: Patients with adenocarcinoma (roughly 12), squamous cell carcinoma (2) and small cell lung cancer (1) were included in the cohort. Ages among the roughly 15 patients ranged from about 31 to 76 years, there were 10 men and 5 women, and disease was at TNM stage I to III. Sequencing generated a total of more than 100 million productive TCRbeta reads, averaging roughly 4.3 million reads per sample. The study compared bulk TCRbeta repertoires from lung tumor tissue and matched distant non-tumor lung tissue of some 15 lung cancer patients. Around 30 paired specimens, one tumor and one normal lung sample per patient, were profiled by TCRbeta CDR3 sequencing.

The CDR3 runs 18 residues from the cysteine to the phenylalanine. CDR3 DNA is the only sequence kept; it has 54 bases, read in frame from the first base. In the germline V gene (reference sequence), CDR1 corresponds to SGHKS and CDR2 to YYEKEE. Library preparation employed multiplex PCR. The listed sequencing device is Illumina HiSeq 2500. TCRbeta libraries were constructed through three rounds of nested PCR with primers (Table S4) according to protocols modified from ARM-PCR. Before sequencing, PCR products in the 200-500 bp range were cut out of the gel and cleaned up using the QIAquick gel extraction kit. For the original study's pipeline: Reads were cleaned using Trimmomatic, were merged into complete CDR3 sequences using FLASH, and were assigned to V(D)J germline segments using MiTCR. Clonal diversity was calculated as the inverse Simpson's index using VDJtools. Productive reads were defined as in-frame sequences without a premature stop codon. TCRdb cleaned the public reads at Q25 with fastp, built clones with MiXCR and kept in-frame beta chains. Duplicate CDR3 protein sequences are folded into a single record with the most common DNA and genes. These V and J calls originate from TCRdb's pipeline instead of the authors' own analysis. The table for this sample lists about 93,000 distinct CDR3 sequences; around 71% of them were counted only once. Approximately 20% of the sample rests with the top ten.

RNA was isolated from bulk unsorted tissue, and RNA quality was assessed with a NanoDrop ND-1000 and an Agilent 2100. All donors had newly diagnosed lung cancer, had not received prior chemotherapy, and were admitted for thoracic surgery in China between August and November 2014. Patients who had received previous radiotherapy or chemotherapy, or who had another concurrent cancer, were excluded from the study. Pieces of surgical tissue measuring about 1-2.1 cm3 were kept in RNAlater solution and held at -80 degrees C until needed. The full study reports these points: The sequencing platform is not named in the methods, and unique molecular identifiers are not mentioned. In normal lung, the top 100 clones accounted for a significantly larger cumulative share of the repertoire than in tumor tissue. Peripheral blood was not sequenced, so blood TCRbeta repertoires in these lung cancer patients were not examined. With only roughly 14 patients in the cohort, the authors noted that larger samples and more detailed clinical data are needed. Significantly higher TCR diversity was found in younger patients, and higher tumor TCR diversity was associated with shorter overall and disease-free survival. Significantly higher TCR diversity (inverse Simpson) was observed in tumor tissue than in normal lung tissue (approximately 430 vs 150, P = 0.0075, Mann-Whitney U test).

The chain was built from TRBV5-5 and TRBJ2-6; the D gene cannot be resolved reliably. The receptor was derived from a man between 60 and 75 years old with non-small cell lung cancer. Sequenced sample: lung tumor tissue. The sequence in DNA is TGTGCCAGCAGCTTGGCGGATGCAAATCCCTCTGGGTCCAACGTCCTGACTTTC. This encodes CASSLADANPSGSNVLTF.